This record concerns one T cell receptor (beta chain) sequence. V was shortened by 5 bases and J by 3 bases, with 12 bases between the two germline ends. Germline assignment: CDR1 LNHDA and CDR2 SQIVND (reference sequence). This CDR3 has 14 amino acids. A J-beta primer mix and a sample-barcoded 5' primer were used in a second PCR of roughly 6 to 11 cycles. Each sample provided no less than 3 million CDR3-containing paired-end reads. TCRdb reprocessed the 5' RACE reads with MiXCR, giving one entry per CDR3 protein. The sample carries some 890,000 distinct CDR3 sequences, 25% to 35% recorded once. The sample originates from a study of blood T cells in healthy people across ages. These data also formed part of another study, on T cells of mothers and their children. That source notes: An overlap that was slightly higher, though non-significant, was seen in related mother-child pairs versus unrelated pairs.

The sample consisted of blood. The origin of this receptor is a woman aged 40 to 49 in good health. The chain links TRBV19 to TRBJ2-3; a possible D gene is TRBD2 (6 bases). The CDR3 sequence is CASSQLAGTDTQYF. The CDR3 coding sequence is TGTGCCAGTAGTCAACTAGCAGGGACAGATACGCAGTATTTT. The full variable domain, its missing parts supplied by reference TRBV19 and TRBJ2-3, is DGGITQSPKYLFRKEGQNVTLSCEQNLNHDAMYWYRQDPGQGLRLIYYSQIVNDFQKGDIAEGYSVSREKKESFPLTVTSAQKNPTAFYLCASSQLAGTDTQYFGPGTRLTVL.